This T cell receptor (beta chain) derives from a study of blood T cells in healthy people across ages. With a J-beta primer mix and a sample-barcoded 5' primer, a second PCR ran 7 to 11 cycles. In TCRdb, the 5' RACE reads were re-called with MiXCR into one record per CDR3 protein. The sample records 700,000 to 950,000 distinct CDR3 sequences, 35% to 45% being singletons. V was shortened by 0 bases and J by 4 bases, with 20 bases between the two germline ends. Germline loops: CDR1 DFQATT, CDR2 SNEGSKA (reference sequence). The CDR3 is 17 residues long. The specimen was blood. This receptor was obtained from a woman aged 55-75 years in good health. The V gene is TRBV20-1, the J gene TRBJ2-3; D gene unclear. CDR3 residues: CSARDFLGRTRPDTQYF. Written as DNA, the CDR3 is TGCAGTGCTAGAGATTTCTTGGGCCGTACGCGGCCAGATACGCAGTATTTT.